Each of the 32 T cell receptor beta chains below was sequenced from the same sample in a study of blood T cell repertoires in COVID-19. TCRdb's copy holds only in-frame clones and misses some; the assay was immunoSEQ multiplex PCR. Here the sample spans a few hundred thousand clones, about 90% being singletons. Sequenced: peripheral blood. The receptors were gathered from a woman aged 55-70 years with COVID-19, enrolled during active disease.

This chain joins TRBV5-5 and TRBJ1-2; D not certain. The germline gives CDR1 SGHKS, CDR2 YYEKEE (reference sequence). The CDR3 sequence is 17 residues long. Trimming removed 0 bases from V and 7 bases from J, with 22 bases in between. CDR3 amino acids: CASSLGAGIGLEVGYTF. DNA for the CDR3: TGTGCCAGCAGCTTGGGGGCCGGGATCGGACTGGAGGTTGGCTACACCTTC.

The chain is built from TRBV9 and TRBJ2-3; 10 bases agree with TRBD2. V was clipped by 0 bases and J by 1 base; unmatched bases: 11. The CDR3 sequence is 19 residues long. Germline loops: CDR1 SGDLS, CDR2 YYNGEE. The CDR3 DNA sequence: TGTGCCAGCAGCGTAGCTACACTAGCGGGGAGCCGGGGCACAGATACGCAGTATTTT. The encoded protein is CASSVATLAGSRGTDTQYF.

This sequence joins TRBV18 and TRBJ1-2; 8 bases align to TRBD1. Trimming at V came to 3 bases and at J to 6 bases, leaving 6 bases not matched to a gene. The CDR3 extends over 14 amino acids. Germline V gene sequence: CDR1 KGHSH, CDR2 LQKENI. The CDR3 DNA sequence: TGTGCCAGCTCACCGACCGGGACAGGAGATGGCTACACCTTC. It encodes CASSPTGTGDGYTF.

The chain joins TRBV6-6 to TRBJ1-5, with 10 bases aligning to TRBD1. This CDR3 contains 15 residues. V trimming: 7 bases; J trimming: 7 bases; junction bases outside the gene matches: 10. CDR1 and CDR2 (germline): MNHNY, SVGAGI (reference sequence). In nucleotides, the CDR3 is TGTGCCAGCAACCCGGGGACAGGGGTAGGGCAGCCCCAGCATTTT. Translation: CASNPGTGVGQPQHF.

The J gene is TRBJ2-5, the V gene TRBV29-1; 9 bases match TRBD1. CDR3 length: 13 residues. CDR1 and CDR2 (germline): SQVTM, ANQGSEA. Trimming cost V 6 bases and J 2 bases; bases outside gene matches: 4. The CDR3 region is CSVTGTGQETQYF. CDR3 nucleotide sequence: TGCAGCGTAACCGGGACAGGGCAAGAGACCCAGTACTTC. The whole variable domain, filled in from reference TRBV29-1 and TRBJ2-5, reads SAVISQKPSRDICQRGTSLTIQCQVDSQVTMMFWYRQQPGQSLTLIATANQGSEATYESGFVIDKFPISRPNLTFSTLTVSNMSPEDSSIYLCSVTGTGQETQYFGPGTRLLVL.

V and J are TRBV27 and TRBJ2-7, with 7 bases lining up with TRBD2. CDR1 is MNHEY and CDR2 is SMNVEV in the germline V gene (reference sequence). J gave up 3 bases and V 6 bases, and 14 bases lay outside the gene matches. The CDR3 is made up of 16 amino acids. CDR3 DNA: TGTGCCAGCAGCCCACTCCGGGGGGTGAAGAACTACGAGCAGTACTTC. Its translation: CASSPLRGVKNYEQYF.

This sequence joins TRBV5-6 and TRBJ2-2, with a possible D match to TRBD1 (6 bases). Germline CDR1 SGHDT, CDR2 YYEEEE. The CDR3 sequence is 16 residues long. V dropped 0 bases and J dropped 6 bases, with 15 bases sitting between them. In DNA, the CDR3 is TGTGCCAGCAGCTTGGTTTTCAGGGGCATCCCCGGGGAGCTGTTTTTT. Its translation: CASSLVFRGIPGELFF.

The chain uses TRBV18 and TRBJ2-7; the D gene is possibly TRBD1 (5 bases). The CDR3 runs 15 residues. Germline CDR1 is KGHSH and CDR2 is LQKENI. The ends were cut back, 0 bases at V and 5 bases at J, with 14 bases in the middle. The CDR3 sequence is CASSPPNDQGHEQYF. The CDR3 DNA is TGTGCCAGCTCACCACCGAACGACCAGGGTCACGAGCAGTACTTC.

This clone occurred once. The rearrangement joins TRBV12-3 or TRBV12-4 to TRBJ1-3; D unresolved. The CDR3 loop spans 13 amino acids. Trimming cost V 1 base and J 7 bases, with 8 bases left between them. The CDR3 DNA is TGTGCCAGCAGTTTAGGCGCCGGGAACACCATATATTTT. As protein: CASSLGAGNTIYF.

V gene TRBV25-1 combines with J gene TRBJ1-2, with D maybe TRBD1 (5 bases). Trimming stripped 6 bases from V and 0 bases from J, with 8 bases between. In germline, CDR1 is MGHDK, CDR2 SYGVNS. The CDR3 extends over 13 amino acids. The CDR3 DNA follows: TGTGCCAGCAGCCAGGGTGCTAACTATGGCTACACCTTC. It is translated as CASSQGANYGYTF.

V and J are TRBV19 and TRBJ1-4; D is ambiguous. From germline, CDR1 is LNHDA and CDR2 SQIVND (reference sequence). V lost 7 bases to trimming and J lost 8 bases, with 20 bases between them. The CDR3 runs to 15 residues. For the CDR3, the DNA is TGTGCCAGTACCGCCTGGGGAGGGTCGGGCGAAAAACTGTTTTTT. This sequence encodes CASTAWGGSGEKLFF.

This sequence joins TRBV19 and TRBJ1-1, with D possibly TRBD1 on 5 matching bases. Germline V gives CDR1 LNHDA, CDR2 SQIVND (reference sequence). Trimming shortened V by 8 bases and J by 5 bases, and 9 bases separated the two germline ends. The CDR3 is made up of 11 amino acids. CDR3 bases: TGTGCCAGTCAGGGTACTACTGAAGCTTTCTTT. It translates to CASQGTTEAFF.

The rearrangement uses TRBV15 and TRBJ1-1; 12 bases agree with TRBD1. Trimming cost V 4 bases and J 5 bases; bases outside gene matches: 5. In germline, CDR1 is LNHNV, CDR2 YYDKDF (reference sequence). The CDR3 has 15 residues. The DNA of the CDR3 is TGTGCCACCAGCACGGGGACAGGGGGCCGAACTGAAGCTTTCTTT. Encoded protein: CATSTGTGGRTEAFF.

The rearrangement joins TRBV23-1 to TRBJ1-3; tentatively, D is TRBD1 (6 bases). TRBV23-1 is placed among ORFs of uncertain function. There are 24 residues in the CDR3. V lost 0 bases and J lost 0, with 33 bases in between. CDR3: CASSQSPRFPPGHRAEPSGNTIYF. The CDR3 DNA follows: TGCGCCAGCAGTCAATCCCCCAGGTTTCCCCCGGGACATCGAGCCGAACCCTCTGGAAACACCATATATTTT.

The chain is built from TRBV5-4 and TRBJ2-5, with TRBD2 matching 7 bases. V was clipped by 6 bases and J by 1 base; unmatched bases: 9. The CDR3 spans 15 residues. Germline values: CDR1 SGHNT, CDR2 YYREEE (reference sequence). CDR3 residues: CASNPGASGQETQYF. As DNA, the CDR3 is TGTGCCAGCAACCCTGGGGCTAGCGGCCAAGAGACCCAGTACTTC.

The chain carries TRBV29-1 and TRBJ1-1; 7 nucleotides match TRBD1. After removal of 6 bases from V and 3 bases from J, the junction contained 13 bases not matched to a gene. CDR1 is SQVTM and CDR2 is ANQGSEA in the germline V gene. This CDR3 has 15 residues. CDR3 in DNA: TGCAGCGTCGCCGGCAGGGGGGAAGCGGACACTGAAGCTTTCTTT. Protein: CSVAGRGEADTEAFF.

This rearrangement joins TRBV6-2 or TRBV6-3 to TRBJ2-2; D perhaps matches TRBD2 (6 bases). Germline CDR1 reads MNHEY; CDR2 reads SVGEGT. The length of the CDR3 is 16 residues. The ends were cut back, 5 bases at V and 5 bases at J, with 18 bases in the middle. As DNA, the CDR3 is TGTGCCAGCAGTCACGGCGGGGTCCTTGGAACCGGGGAGCTGTTTTTT. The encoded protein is CASSHGGVLGTGELFF.

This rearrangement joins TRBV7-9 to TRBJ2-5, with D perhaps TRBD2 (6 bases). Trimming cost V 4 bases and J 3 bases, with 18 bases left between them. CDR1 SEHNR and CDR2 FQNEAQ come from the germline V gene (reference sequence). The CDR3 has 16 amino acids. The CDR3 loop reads CASSSRWGVGEETQYF. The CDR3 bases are TGTGCCAGCAGCTCCCGGTGGGGGGTCGGGGAAGAGACCCAGTACTTC. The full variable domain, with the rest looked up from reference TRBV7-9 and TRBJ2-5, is DTGVSQNPRHKITKRGQNVTFRCDPISEHNRLYWYRQTLGQGPEFLTYFQNEAQLEKSRLLSDRFSAERPKGSFSTLEIQRTEQGDSAMYLCASSSRWGVGEETQYFGPGTRLLVL.

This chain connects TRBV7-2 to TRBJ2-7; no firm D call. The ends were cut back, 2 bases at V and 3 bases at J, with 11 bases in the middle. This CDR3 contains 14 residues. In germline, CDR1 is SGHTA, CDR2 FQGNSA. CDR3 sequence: CASSLPGYRYEQYF. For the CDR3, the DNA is TGTGCCAGCAGCTTACCAGGCTACCGCTACGAGCAGTACTTC.

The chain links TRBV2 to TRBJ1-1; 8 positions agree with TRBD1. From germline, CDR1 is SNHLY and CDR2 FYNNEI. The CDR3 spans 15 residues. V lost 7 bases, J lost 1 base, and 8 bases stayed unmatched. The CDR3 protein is CASNPQGAANTEAFF. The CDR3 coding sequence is TGTGCCAGCAATCCCCAGGGGGCGGCGAACACTGAAGCTTTCTTT.

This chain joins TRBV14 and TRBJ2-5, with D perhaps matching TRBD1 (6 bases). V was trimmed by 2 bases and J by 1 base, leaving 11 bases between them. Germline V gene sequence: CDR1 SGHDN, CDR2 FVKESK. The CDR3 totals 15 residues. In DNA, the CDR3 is TGTGCCAGCAGCCAACCCACAGGGATCCAAGAGACCCAGTACTTC. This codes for CASSQPTGIQETQYF. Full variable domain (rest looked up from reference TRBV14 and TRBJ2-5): EAGVTQFPSHSVIEKGQTVTLRCDPISGHDNLYWYRRVMGKEIKFLLHFVKESKQDESGMPNNRFLAERTGGTYSTLKVQPAELEDSGVYFCASSQPTGIQETQYFGPGTRLLVL.

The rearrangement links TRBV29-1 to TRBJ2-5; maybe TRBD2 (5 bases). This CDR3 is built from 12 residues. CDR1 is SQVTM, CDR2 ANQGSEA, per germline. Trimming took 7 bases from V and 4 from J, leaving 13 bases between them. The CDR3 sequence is CSAETGRETQYF. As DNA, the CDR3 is TGCAGCGCTGAGACGGGGAGAGAGACCCAGTACTTC.

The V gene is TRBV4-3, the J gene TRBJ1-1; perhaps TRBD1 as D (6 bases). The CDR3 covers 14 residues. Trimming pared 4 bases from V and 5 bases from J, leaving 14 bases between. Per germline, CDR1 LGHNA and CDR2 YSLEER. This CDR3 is CASSPSDTGTEAFF. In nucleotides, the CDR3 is TGCGCCAGCAGCCCATCGGACACAGGGACTGAAGCTTTCTTT.

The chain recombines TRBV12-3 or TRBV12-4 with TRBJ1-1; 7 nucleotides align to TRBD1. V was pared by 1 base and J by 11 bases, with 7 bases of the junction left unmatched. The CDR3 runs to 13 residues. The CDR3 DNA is TGTGCCAGCAGTTTAGAGGGGGCCGGGCCGGCTTTCTTT. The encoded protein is CASSLEGAGPAFF.

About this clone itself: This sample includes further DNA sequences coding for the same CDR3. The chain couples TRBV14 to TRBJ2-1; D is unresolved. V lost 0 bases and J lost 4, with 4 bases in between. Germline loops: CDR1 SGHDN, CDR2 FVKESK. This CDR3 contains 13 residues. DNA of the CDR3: TGTGCCAGCAGCCAAGACCGGTACAATGAGCAGTTCTTC. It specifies CASSQDRYNEQFF.

This CDR3 is CASRKGQGFAEAFF. The CDR3 DNA is TGTGCCAGTAGGAAGGGACAGGGCTTCGCTGAAGCTTTCTTT. The rearrangement joins TRBV19 to TRBJ1-1; 9 bases agree with TRBD1. J gave up 6 bases and V 6 bases, and 8 bases lay outside the gene matches. Germline assignment: CDR1 LNHDA and CDR2 SQIVND (reference sequence). The CDR3 is 14 amino acids.

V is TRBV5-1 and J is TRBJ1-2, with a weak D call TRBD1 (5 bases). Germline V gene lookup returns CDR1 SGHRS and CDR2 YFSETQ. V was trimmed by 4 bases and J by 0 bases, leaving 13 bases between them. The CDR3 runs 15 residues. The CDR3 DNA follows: TGCGCCAGCAGCCAGGTGGGGGGGACTAACTATGGCTACACCTTC. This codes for CASSQVGGTNYGYTF. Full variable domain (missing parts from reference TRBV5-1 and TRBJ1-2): KAGVTQTPRYLIKTRGQQVTLSCSPISGHRSVSWYQQTPGQGLQFLFEYFSETQRNKGNFPGRFSGRQFSNSRSEMNVSTLELGDSALYLCASSQVGGTNYGYTFGSGTRLTVV.

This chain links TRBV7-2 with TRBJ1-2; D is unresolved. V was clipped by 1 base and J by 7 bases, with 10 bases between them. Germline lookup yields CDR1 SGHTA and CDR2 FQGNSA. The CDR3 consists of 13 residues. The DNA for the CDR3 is TGTGCCAGCAGCTTAGACCCGGGTGGTGGCTACACCTTC. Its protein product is CASSLDPGGGYTF.

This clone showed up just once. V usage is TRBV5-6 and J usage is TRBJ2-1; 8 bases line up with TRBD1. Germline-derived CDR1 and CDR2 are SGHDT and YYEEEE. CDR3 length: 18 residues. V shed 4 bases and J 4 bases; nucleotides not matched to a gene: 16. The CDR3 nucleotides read TGTGCCAGCAGCGAGGACAGGGAACGAATCGGGGCTTACAATGAGCAGTTCTTC. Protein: CASSEDRERIGAYNEQFF. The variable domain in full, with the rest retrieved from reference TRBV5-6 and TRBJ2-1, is DAGVTQSPTHLIKTRGQQVTLRCSPKSGHDTVSWYQQALGQGPQFIFQYYEEEERQRGNFPDRFSGHQFPNYSSELNVNALLLGDSALYLCASSEDRERIGAYNEQFFGPGTRLTVL.

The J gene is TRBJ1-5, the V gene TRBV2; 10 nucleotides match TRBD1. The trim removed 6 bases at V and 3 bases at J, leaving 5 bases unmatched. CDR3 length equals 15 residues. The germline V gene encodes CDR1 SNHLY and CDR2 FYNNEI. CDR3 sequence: CASSRDRGINQPQHF. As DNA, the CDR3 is TGTGCCAGCAGCCGGGACAGGGGAATCAATCAGCCCCAGCATTTT.

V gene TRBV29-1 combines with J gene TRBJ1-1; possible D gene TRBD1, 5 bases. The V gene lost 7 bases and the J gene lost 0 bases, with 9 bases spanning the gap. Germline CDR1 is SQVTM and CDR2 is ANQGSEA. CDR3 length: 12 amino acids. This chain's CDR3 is CSAGQMNTEAFF. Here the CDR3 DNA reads TGCAGCGCCGGACAAATGAACACTGAAGCTTTCTTT.

The CDR3 loop reads CASSNWLGLDTEAFF. For the CDR3, the DNA is TGTGCCAGTAGTAACTGGCTTGGACTCGACACTGAAGCTTTCTTT. The V gene is TRBV19, the J gene TRBJ1-1; D not certain. CDR1 LNHDA and CDR2 SQIVND come from the germline V gene (reference sequence). The length of the CDR3 is 15 residues. V shed 4 bases and J shed 3 bases, with 15 bases lying between them.